These T cell receptor beta chains were read from a single sample in a study of blood T cell repertoires in COVID-19. Repertoires were generated with immunoSEQ multiplex PCR, while TCRdb's copy carries only in-frame clones and drops some. The sample consists of 130,000 to 150,000 clones, 60% to 80% of them appearing once. Sequencing was done on a sample of peripheral blood. The receptors come from a man over 45 with active or convalescent COVID-19. CDR3s include the opening cysteine and the closing phenylalanine or tryptophan. D genes are given only for firm matches. Not all rows give a size; the values are once, few, many and, for expanded clones, a class.

size: -; V: TRBV2; J: TRBJ1-5; D: TRBD1; CDR3: CASTSGTGSWQPQHF; DNA: TGTGCCAGCACCTCCGGGACAGGGTCGTGGCAGCCCCAGCATTTT
size: -; V: TRBV19; J: TRBJ2-2; D: TRBD2; CDR3: CASSIIAGGAGELFF; DNA: TGTGCCAGTAGTATAATAGCGGGAGGCGCCGGGGAGCTGTTTTTT
size: -; V: TRBV3-1/TRBV3-2; J: TRBJ2-1; D: -; CDR3: CASSRTLGLYNEQFF; DNA: TGTGCCAGCAGCCGGACTTTGGGACTGTACAATGAGCAGTTCTTC
size: -; V: TRBV5-1; J: TRBJ2-3; D: -; CDR3: CASSARTGDLGTQYF; DNA: TGCGCCAGCAGCGCACGGACGGGGGATCTTGGTACGCAGTATTTT
size: -; V: TRBV4-1; J: TRBJ2-1; D: TRBD2; CDR3: CASRGEGREQFF; DNA: TGCGCCAGCAGGGGGGAGGGCCGCGAGCAGTTCTTC
size: -; V: TRBV5-4; J: TRBJ2-2; D: TRBD2; CDR3: CASSLAPGRARVGGELFF; DNA: TGTGCCAGCAGCTTGGCTCCCGGGAGGGCCCGGGTGGGCGGGGAGCTGTTTTTT
size: -; V: TRBV5-4; J: TRBJ1-2; D: -; CDR3: CASSTITNYGYTF; DNA: TGTGCCAGCAGCACTATAACTAACTATGGCTACACCTTC
size: -; V: TRBV3-1/TRBV3-2; J: TRBJ2-1; D: TRBD2; CDR3: CASSLGTSGSIEQFF; DNA: TGTGCCAGCAGCCTTGGGACTAGCGGGAGTATTGAGCAGTTCTTC
size: -; V: TRBV15; J: TRBJ1-2; D: TRBD1; CDR3: CATSRDIKGAWRGYTF; DNA: TGTGCCACCAGCAGAGATATAAAGGGGGCCTGGAGGGGCTACACCTTC
size: -; V: TRBV30; J: TRBJ2-3; D: -; CDR3: CACPRRGGPTQYF; DNA: TGTGCCTGTCCCCGGAGGGGGGGCCCTACGCAGTATTTT
size: -; V: TRBV5-5; J: TRBJ1-6; D: TRBD1; CDR3: CASSPPATGSNSPLHF; DNA: TGTGCCAGCAGCCCCCCCGCGACAGGGAGTAATTCACCCCTCCACTTT
size: -; V: TRBV28; J: TRBJ2-2; D: TRBD2; CDR3: CASSPIGLVGGELFF; DNA: TGTGCCAGCAGTCCAATCGGACTAGTTGGCGGGGAGCTGTTTTTT
size: -; V: TRBV7-8; J: TRBJ1-5; D: -; CDR3: CASSPARISNQPQHF; DNA: TGTGCCAGCAGCCCTGCGAGAATTAGCAATCAGCCCCAGCATTTT
size: -; V: TRBV25-1; J: TRBJ2-5; D: TRBD1; CDR3: CASSALPGTGEETQYF; DNA: TGTGCCAGCAGTGCACTTCCCGGGACAGGGGAGGAGACCCAGTACTTC
size: -; V: TRBV27; J: TRBJ2-3; D: -; CDR3: CASSLLRRDTQYF; DNA: TGTGCCAGCAGTTTATTAAGGCGGGATACGCAGTATTTT
size: -; V: TRBV24-1; J: TRBJ2-3; D: -; CDR3: CATSDLGQGLEDTQYF; DNA: TGTGCCACCAGTGATTTGGGGCAGGGTCTAGAAGATACGCAGTATTTT
size: -; V: TRBV5-1; J: TRBJ1-5; D: -; CDR3: CASSLGAGNQPQHF; DNA: TGCGCCAGCAGCCTGGGGGCAGGCAATCAGCCCCAGCATTTT
size: -; V: TRBV24-1; J: TRBJ2-1; D: -; CDR3: CATSDLSQGGNEQFF; DNA: TGTGCCACCAGTGATTTGAGCCAGGGTGGCAATGAGCAGTTCTTC
size: few; V: TRBV28; J: TRBJ2-7; D: TRBD1; CDR3: CASSTGQMVSEQYF; DNA: TGTGCCAGCAGTACGGGACAGATGGTATCCGAGCAGTACTTC
size: once; V: TRBV6-2/TRBV6-3; J: TRBJ2-1; D: TRBD2; CDR3: CASSFERGRNEQFF; DNA: TGTGCCAGCAGTTTCGAGCGGGGTCGCAATGAGCAGTTCTTC
size: -; V: TRBV18; J: TRBJ1-5; D: -; CDR3: CASSLAGTKVGQPQHF; DNA: TGTGCCAGCTCACTAGCCGGGACTAAAGTCGGGCAGCCCCAGCATTTT
size: -; V: TRBV7-9; J: TRBJ1-2; D: -; CDR3: CASSLVPTGYYGYTF; DNA: TGTGCCAGCAGCTTAGTGCCCACAGGGTATTATGGCTACACCTTC
size: -; V: TRBV11-1; J: TRBJ2-1; D: TRBD2; CDR3: CASSLTGTSGYNEQFF; DNA: TGTGCCAGCAGCTTAACCGGGACTAGCGGGTACAATGAGCAGTTCTTC
size: -; V: TRBV5-1; J: TRBJ2-1; D: -; CDR3: CASSLEQTYNEQFF; DNA: TGCGCCAGCAGCTTGGAGCAGACATACAATGAGCAGTTCTTC
size: -; V: TRBV18; J: TRBJ2-2; D: -; CDR3: CASSPRRGAGTGELFF; DNA: TGTGCCAGCTCACCACGTCGGGGGGCCGGCACCGGGGAGCTGTTTTTT
size: -; V: TRBV4-1; J: TRBJ1-6; D: -; CDR3: CASSQDMRASPLHF; DNA: TGCGCCAGCAGCCAAGATATGAGGGCTTCACCCCTCCACTTT
size: few; V: TRBV28; J: TRBJ1-1; D: -; CDR3: CASSFRFQMNTEAFF; DNA: TGTGCCAGCAGTTTTCGTTTCCAGATGAACACTGAAGCTTTCTTT